These 27 T cell receptor beta chains share one sample of origin, sequenced in a study of blood T cell repertoires in COVID-19. The assay was immunoSEQ multiplex PCR, and TCRdb's table has in-frame clones only and misses some. Here the sample spans around 120,000 clones, 80% to 90% being singletons. Sequencing was done on a sample of peripheral blood. The receptors come from a human donor in a cohort sampled during active COVID-19.

The V gene is TRBV24-1, the J gene TRBJ2-3; 9 bases map to TRBD1. Germline V gene sequence: CDR1 KGHDR, CDR2 SFDVKD. The ends lost 7 bases at V and 0 bases at J; junction bases unmatched: 1. The CDR3 is 14 residues long. The DNA for the CDR3 is TGTGCCACCAGGGGACAGGGAAGCACAGATACGCAGTATTTT. It translates to CATRGQGSTDTQYF.

The CDR3 spells CASSVAGTGSAEAFF. Here the CDR3 DNA reads TGTGCCAGCAGCGTAGCAGGGACAGGGAGCGCTGAAGCTTTCTTT. The chain employs TRBV9 and TRBJ1-1; 9 nucleotides agree with TRBD1. The trim removed 0 bases at V and 6 bases at J, leaving 6 bases unmatched. The CDR3 totals 15 residues. Germline V gene lookup returns CDR1 SGDLS and CDR2 YYNGEE.

A single count supports this clone. The V call is TRBV7-6, the J call TRBJ1-4; TRBD1 might be the D (5 bases). This CDR3 is 14 amino acids long. From germline, CDR1 is SGHVS and CDR2 FNYEAQ. Trimming left V 5 bases short and J 7 bases short, with 14 bases between. CDR3 sequence (DNA): TGTGCCAGCAGCCGAGGCGCGGGGACTGAAAAACTGTTTTTT. Its protein product is CASSRGAGTEKLFF.

The chain couples TRBV3-1 (or the pseudogene TRBV3-2) to TRBJ2-3; no reliable D call. The CDR3 loop spans 17 amino acids. Germline V CDR1 and CDR2: LGHDT, YNNKEL (reference sequence). The V end was cut by 0 bases, the J end by 2 bases, with 15 bases between. DNA for the CDR3: TGTGCCAGCAGCCAAGATGAGAGTCGGAGCCCCACAGATACGCAGTATTTT. Translating gives CASSQDESRSPTDTQYF.

The V call is TRBV7-6, the J call TRBJ1-4; no reliable D call. The V gene lost 1 base and the J gene lost 3 bases, with 15 bases spanning the gap. CDR1 is SGHVS and CDR2 is FNYEAQ in the germline V gene. This CDR3 region has 17 residues. CDR3 residues: CASSLVGSAGANEKLFF. The CDR3 bases are TGTGCCAGCAGCTTAGTGGGGTCAGCGGGCGCTAATGAAAAACTGTTTTTT.

The DNA for the CDR3 is TGTGCCACCAGCAGAGGCTACTACGAGCAGTACTTC. The encoded protein is CATSRGYYEQYF. The chain employs TRBV15 and TRBJ2-7; D unclear. Germline V gene lookup returns CDR1 LNHNV and CDR2 YYDKDF (reference sequence). Trimming left V 1 base short and J 3 bases short, with 4 bases between. There are 12 residues in the CDR3.

The J gene is TRBJ2-2, the V gene TRBV28; 8 nucleotides line up with TRBD2. J gave up 5 bases and V 8 bases, and 13 bases lay outside the gene matches. The CDR3 loop spans 16 amino acids. Germline V gene data show CDR1 as MDHEN and CDR2 as SYDVKM. CDR3 in amino acids: CASCSPRTSRTGELFF. Here the CDR3 DNA reads TGTGCCAGCTGTAGCCCGAGGACTAGCCGTACCGGGGAGCTGTTTTTT.

Turning to this clone: Other DNA sequences in the sample encode the same CDR3. The J gene is TRBJ2-3, the V gene TRBV30; 9 bases are shared with TRBD2. Losses at the gene ends were 4 bases for V and 3 bases for J; bases not matched to a gene: 5. CDR1 is GTSNPN and CDR2 is SVGIG in the germline V gene (reference sequence). This CDR3 region has 14 residues. The CDR3 region has the DNA TGTGCCTGGACTAGCGGGACAAGTACAGATACGCAGTATTTT. Protein product: CAWTSGTSTDTQYF.

This clone was observed a single time. This chain connects TRBV5-1 to TRBJ1-1; D not resolved. Germline V gene lookup returns CDR1 SGHRS and CDR2 YFSETQ. CDR3 length: 13 residues. With 0 bases removed from V and 2 bases from J, the gap between germline ends came to 5 bases. The CDR3 DNA is TGCGCCAGCAGCTTGGTGACAAACACTGAAGCTTTCTTT. Translated, it gives CASSLVTNTEAFF. Variable domain in full (rest from reference TRBV5-1 and TRBJ1-1): KAGVTQTPRYLIKTRGQQVTLSCSPISGHRSVSWYQQTPGQGLQFLFEYFSETQRNKGNFPGRFSGRQFSNSRSEMNVSTLELGDSALYLCASSLVTNTEAFFGQGTRLTVV.

This chain joins TRBV3-1 (or the pseudogene TRBV3-2) and TRBJ1-5, with D possibly being TRBD1 (5 bases). V gave up 5 bases and J gave up 4 bases, with 12 bases separating them. Germline loops: CDR1 LGHDT, CDR2 YNNKEL (reference sequence). This CDR3 has 14 amino acids. The CDR3 sequence: CASSAGLVNQPQHF. The CDR3 DNA sequence: TGTGCCAGCAGCGCGGGACTCGTAAATCAGCCCCAGCATTTT.

A few counts support this clone. The CDR3 DNA reads TGTGCCAGCAGCTCGATACCGGCAGGCGCGAACACCGGGGAGCTGTTTTTT. Protein sequence: CASSSIPAGANTGELFF. The chain carries TRBV7-6 and TRBJ2-2; no definite D call. The V gene lost 4 bases and the J gene lost 0 bases, with 15 bases spanning the gap. Germline V CDR1 and CDR2: SGHVS, FNYEAQ. The CDR3 loop spans 17 amino acids.

V and J are TRBV28 and TRBJ2-3; TRBD2 aligns across 7 bases. The trim removed 5 bases at V and 4 bases at J, leaving 9 bases unmatched. The CDR3 is 15 residues long. Looked up from germline, CDR1 is MDHEN and CDR2 is SYDVKM. The CDR3 region has the DNA TGTGCCAGCAGTCTCGGGGGGTTTGTGCCAGATACGCAGTATTTT. It specifies CASSLGGFVPDTQYF. Full variable domain (outside the CDR3, taken from reference TRBV28 and TRBJ2-3): DVKVTQSSRYLVKRTGEKVFLECVQDMDHENMFWYRQDPGLGLRLIYFSYDVKMKEKGDIPEGYSVSREKKERFSLILESASTNQTSMYLCASSLGGFVPDTQYFGPGTRLTVL.

V usage is TRBV2 and J usage is TRBJ1-4; D is unclear. CDR1 is SNHLY, CDR2 FYNNEI, per germline. V lost 8 bases and J lost 7, with 26 bases in between. The CDR3 is 17 residues long. This CDR3 reads CASSPGPGRRDTEKLFF. CDR3 nucleotides: TGTGCCAGCTCACCCGGCCCAGGACGACGGGATACTGAAAAACTGTTTTTT.

V gene TRBV19 combines with J gene TRBJ2-7; TRBD1 is a possible D gene (6 bases). V gave up 3 bases and J gave up 3 bases, with 15 bases separating them. Germline loops: CDR1 LNHDA, CDR2 SQIVND (reference sequence). This CDR3 has 15 residues. CDR3 nucleotides: TGTGCCAGTAGTATCCCCAGGGGTGATCACTACGAGCAGTACTTC. Translating it yields CASSIPRGDHYEQYF.

The chain uses TRBV5-6 and TRBJ1-2, with 9 nucleotides matching TRBD1. Losses at the gene ends were 4 bases for V and 0 bases for J; bases not matched to a gene: 4. CDR3 length: 15 amino acids. CDR1 and CDR2 (germline): SGHDT, YYEEEE. The CDR3 nucleotides read TGTGCCAGCAGCGGGGACAGGGAGGCTAACTATGGCTACACCTTC. Translated, it gives CASSGDREANYGYTF.

The chain joins TRBV18 to TRBJ2-5; TRBD2 agrees at 11 bases. V was pared by 2 bases and J by 1 base, with 0 bases of the junction left unmatched. Per germline, CDR1 KGHSH and CDR2 LQKENI. CDR3 length: 15 residues. Here the CDR3 DNA reads TGTGCCAGCTCACCAGGGACTAGCGGCCAAGAGACCCAGTACTTC. Translated, it gives CASSPGTSGQETQYF.

The chain employs TRBV4-3 and TRBJ2-5, with a tentative D call TRBD1 (6 bases). Trimming cost V 2 bases and J 0 bases, with 10 bases left between them. This CDR3 region has 15 residues. Germline values: CDR1 LGHNA, CDR2 YSLEER. Here the CDR3 reads CASSQSQGYQETQYF. Written as DNA, the CDR3 is TGCGCCAGCAGCCAATCCCAGGGGTACCAAGAGACCCAGTACTTC.

V usage is TRBV20-1 and J usage is TRBJ2-3, with D possibly matching TRBD2 (5 bases). The V end lost 3 bases, the J end lost 0 bases, and 13 bases lay between the germline ends. The CDR3 runs 15 residues. Germline V gene data show CDR1 as DFQATT and CDR2 as SNEGSKA (reference sequence). CDR3 protein: CSASKGGSSTDTQYF. As DNA, the CDR3 is TGCAGTGCTAGTAAAGGCGGGTCTAGCACAGATACGCAGTATTTT.

Written as DNA, the CDR3 is TGTGCCAGCAGCTTCGGGGGTGGCTATGGCTACACCTTC. Amino acids: CASSFGGGYGYTF. The chain is built from TRBV5-6 and TRBJ1-2, with D tentatively TRBD1 (5 bases). Germline V gene sequence: CDR1 SGHDT, CDR2 YYEEEE. This CDR3 region has 13 residues. The V end lost 2 bases, the J end lost 4 bases, and 9 bases lay between the germline ends.

In DNA, the CDR3 is TGTGCCAGCAGCTACCCGAACAGGGGTGGAGAATATGGCTACACCTTC. Protein: CASSYPNRGGEYGYTF. V and J are TRBV5-6 and TRBJ1-2; 7 nucleotides agree with TRBD1. Germline V gene data show CDR1 as SGHDT and CDR2 as YYEEEE. The CDR3 spans 16 residues. V trimming: 3 bases; J trimming: 5 bases; junction bases outside the gene matches: 13.

The gene calls are TRBV18 and TRBJ1-1, with TRBD1 identical over 8 bases. This CDR3 comprises 14 residues. The V gene's germline CDR1 is KGHSH and CDR2 LQKENI. J gave up 4 bases and V 6 bases, and 7 bases lay outside the gene matches. Here the CDR3 DNA reads TGTGCCAGCTCTATGACAGGGGCGGGCACTGAAGCTTTCTTT. Protein: CASSMTGAGTEAFF.

This clone showed up just once. The V call is TRBV5-1, the J call TRBJ2-1, with 7 bases aligning to TRBD1. The V and J ends lost 4 bases and 3 bases, in that order; junction bases with no gene match: 7. The length of the CDR3 is 15 residues. Germline CDR1 and CDR2: SGHRS and YFSETQ. The CDR3 protein is CASSEPGQNYNEQFF. The CDR3 DNA follows: TGCGCCAGCAGCGAACCGGGACAGAACTACAATGAGCAGTTCTTC.

The chain combines TRBV19 with TRBJ1-2; D is uncertain. Germline CDR1 reads LNHDA; CDR2 reads SQIVND (reference sequence). V lost 5 bases and J 5 bases, leaving 6 bases between the germline ends. The CDR3 covers 11 residues. DNA for the CDR3: TGTGCCAGTAGTGCCCGGTATGGCTACACCTTC. It specifies CASSARYGYTF.

The rearrangement joins TRBV4-1 to TRBJ2-4; maybe TRBD2 (6 bases). V was cut by 3 bases and J by 3 bases, with 15 bases left in between. From germline, CDR1 is MGHRA and CDR2 YSYEKL. The CDR3 is 16 amino acids. The CDR3 reads CASSQPTRDFKNIQYF. In DNA, the CDR3 is TGCGCCAGCAGCCAGCCCACCCGGGACTTCAAAAACATTCAGTACTTC.

J is TRBJ2-7 and V is TRBV6-6, with TRBD2 identical over 7 bases. The V gene end was trimmed by 10 bases and the J gene end by 3 bases; junction bases not matched to a gene: 12. The CDR3 sequence is 14 residues long. Germline V gene data show CDR1 as MNHNY and CDR2 as SVGAGI (reference sequence). The CDR3: CATLWPGGSYEQYF. The CDR3 DNA follows: TGTGCCACCCTATGGCCGGGAGGTAGCTACGAGCAGTACTTC.

The chain links TRBV14 to TRBJ1-3; TRBD1 is a possible D gene (5 bases). The CDR3 extends over 13 amino acids. Germline V lookup: CDR1 SGHDN, CDR2 FVKESK. V was cut by 4 bases and J by 8 bases, with 12 bases left in between. CDR3 amino acids: CASSPRGTYTIYF. CDR3 nucleotides: TGTGCCAGCAGCCCTCGGGGGACCTACACCATATATTTT. The variable domain in full, completed from reference TRBV14 and TRBJ1-3, reads EAGVTQFPSHSVIEKGQTVTLRCDPISGHDNLYWYRRVMGKEIKFLLHFVKESKQDESGMPNNRFLAERTGGTYSTLKVQPAELEDSGVYFCASSPRGTYTIYFGEGSWLTVV.

V usage is TRBV6-4 and J usage is TRBJ2-2, with D possibly TRBD1 on 6 matching bases. The V and J ends lost 0 bases and 6 bases respectively, with 8 bases between them. Germline V gene sequence: CDR1 MRHNA, CDR2 SNTAGT. This CDR3 contains 14 residues. The CDR3 DNA follows: TGTGCCAGCAGTGACTCAGCAGGGGCCGGGGAGCTGTTTTTT. This codes for CASSDSAGAGELFF.